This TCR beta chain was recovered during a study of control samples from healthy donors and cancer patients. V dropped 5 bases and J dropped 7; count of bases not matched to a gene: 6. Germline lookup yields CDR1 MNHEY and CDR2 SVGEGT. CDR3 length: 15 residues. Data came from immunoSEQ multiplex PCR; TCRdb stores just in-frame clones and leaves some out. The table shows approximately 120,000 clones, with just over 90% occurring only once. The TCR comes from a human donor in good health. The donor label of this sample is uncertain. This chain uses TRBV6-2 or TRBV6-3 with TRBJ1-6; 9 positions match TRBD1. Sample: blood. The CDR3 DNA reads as TGTGCCAGCAGTCCGGGGACAGGGAAAAATTCACCCCTCCACTTT. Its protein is CASSPGTGKNSPLHF.